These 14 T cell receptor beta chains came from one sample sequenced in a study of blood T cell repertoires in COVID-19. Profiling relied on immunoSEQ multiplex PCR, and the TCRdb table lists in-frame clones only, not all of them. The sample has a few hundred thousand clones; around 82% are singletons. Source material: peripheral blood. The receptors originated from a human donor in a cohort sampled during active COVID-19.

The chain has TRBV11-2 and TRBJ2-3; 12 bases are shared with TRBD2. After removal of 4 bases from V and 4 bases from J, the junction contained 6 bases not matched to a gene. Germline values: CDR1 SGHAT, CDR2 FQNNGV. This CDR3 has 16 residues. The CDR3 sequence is CASSSRTSGTSDTQYF. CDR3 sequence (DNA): TGTGCCAGCAGCTCCAGGACTAGCGGGACCTCAGATACGCAGTATTTT.

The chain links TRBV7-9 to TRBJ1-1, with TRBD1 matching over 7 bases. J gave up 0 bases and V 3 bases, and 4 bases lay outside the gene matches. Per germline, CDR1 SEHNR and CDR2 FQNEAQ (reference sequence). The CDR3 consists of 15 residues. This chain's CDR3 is CASSFGTAMNTEAFF. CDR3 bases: TGTGCCAGCAGCTTTGGGACAGCCATGAACACTGAAGCTTTCTTT.

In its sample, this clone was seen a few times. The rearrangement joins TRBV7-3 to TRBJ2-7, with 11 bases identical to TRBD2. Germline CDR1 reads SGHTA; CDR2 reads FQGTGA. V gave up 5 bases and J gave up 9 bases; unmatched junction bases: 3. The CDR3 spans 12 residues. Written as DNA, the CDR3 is TGTGCCAGCAGCGATAGCGGGAGGGTGCAGTACTTC. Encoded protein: CASSDSGRVQYF.

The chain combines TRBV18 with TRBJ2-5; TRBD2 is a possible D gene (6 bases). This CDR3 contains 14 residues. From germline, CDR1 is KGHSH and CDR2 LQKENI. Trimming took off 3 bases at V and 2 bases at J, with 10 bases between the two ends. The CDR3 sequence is CASSPMGTQETQYF. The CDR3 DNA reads TGTGCCAGCTCACCGATGGGGACTCAAGAGACCCAGTACTTC.

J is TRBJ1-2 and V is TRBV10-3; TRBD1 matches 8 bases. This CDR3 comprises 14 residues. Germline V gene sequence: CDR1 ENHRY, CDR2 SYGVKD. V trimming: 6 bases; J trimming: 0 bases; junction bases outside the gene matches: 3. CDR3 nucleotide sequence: TGTGCCATCAGCCGGACAGGGACTAACTATGGCTACACCTTC. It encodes CAISRTGTNYGYTF.

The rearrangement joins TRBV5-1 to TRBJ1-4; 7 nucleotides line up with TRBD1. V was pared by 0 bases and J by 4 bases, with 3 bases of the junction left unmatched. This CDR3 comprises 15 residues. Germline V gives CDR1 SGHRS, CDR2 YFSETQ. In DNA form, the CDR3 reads TGCGCCAGCAGCTTGGGGTCAGGGGGTAATGAAAAACTGTTTTTT. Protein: CASSLGSGGNEKLFF.

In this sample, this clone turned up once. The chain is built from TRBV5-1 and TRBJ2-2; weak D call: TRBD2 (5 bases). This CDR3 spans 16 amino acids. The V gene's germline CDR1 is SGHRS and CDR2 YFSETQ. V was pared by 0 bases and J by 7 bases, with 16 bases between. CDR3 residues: CASSLGPGVRGGELFF. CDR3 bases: TGCGCCAGCAGCTTGGGTCCCGGGGTACGAGGCGGGGAGCTGTTTTTT.

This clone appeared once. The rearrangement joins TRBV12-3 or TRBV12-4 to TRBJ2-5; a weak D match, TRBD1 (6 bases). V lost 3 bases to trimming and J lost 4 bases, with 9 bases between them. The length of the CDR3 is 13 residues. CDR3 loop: CASSFWGRETQYF. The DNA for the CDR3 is TGTGCCAGCAGTTTCTGGGGGCGAGAGACCCAGTACTTC.

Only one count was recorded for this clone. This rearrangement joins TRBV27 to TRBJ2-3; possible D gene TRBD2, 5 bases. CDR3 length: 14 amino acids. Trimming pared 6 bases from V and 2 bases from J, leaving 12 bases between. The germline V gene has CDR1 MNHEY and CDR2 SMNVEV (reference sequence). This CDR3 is CASSPTTPTDTQYF. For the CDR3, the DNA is TGTGCCAGCAGCCCGACTACGCCCACAGATACGCAGTATTTT.

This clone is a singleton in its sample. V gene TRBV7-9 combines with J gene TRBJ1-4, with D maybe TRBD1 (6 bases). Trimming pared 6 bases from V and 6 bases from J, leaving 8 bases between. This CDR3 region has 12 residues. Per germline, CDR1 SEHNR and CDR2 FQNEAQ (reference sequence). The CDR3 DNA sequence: TGTGCCAGCAGTTGGACAGATGAAAAACTGTTTTTT. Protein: CASSWTDEKLFF. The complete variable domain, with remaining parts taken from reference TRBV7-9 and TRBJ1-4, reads DTGVSQNPRHKITKRGQNVTFRCDPISEHNRLYWYRQTLGQGPEFLTYFQNEAQLEKSRLLSDRFSAERPKGSFSTLEIQRTEQGDSAMYLCASSWTDEKLFFGSGTQLSVL.

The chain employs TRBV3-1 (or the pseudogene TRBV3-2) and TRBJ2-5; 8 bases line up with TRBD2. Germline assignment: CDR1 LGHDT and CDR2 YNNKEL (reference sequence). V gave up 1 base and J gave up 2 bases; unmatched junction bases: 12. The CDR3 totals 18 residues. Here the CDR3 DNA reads TGTGCCAGCAGCCAAGCGTTGTCTAGCGGGTTCATTCAAGAGACCCAGTACTTC. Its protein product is CASSQALSSGFIQETQYF.

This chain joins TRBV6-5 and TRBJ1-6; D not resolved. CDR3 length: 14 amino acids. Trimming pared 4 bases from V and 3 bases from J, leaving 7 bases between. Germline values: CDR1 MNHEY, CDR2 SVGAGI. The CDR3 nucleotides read TGTGCCAGCAGTTCGCAGGTCTATAATTCACCCCTCCACTTT. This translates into CASSSQVYNSPLHF.

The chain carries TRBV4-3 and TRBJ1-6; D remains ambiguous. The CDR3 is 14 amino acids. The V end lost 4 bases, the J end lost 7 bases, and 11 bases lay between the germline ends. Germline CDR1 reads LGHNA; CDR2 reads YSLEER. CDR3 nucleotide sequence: TGCGCCAGCAGCCGAATGCACTTGAATTCACCCCTCCACTTT. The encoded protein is CASSRMHLNSPLHF.

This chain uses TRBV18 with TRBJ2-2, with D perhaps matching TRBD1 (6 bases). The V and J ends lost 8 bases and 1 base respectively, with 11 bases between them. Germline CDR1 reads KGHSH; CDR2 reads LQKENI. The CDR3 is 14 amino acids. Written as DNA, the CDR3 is TGTGCCAGCCTGGGACAACTGAACACCGGGGAGCTGTTTTTT. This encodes CASLGQLNTGELFF.